The 25 T cell receptor beta chains given below trace back to one sample, sequenced in a study of blood T cell repertoires in COVID-19. Repertoires were generated with immunoSEQ multiplex PCR, while TCRdb's copy carries only in-frame clones and drops some. The data hold about 230,000 clones, with approximately 80% observed a single time. What was sequenced was peripheral blood. The receptors originated from a man aged 35 to 55 with acute or convalescent COVID-19.

The rearrangement links TRBV6-2 or TRBV6-3 to TRBJ1-2, with 9 bases fitting TRBD1. Germline CDR1 reads MNHEY; CDR2 reads SVGEGT. J lost 8 bases, V lost 4 bases, and 5 bases had no gene match. The CDR3 has 13 amino acids. The CDR3 is CASSWDREGGYTF. Here the CDR3 DNA reads TGTGCCAGCAGTTGGGACAGGGAAGGCGGCTACACCTTC.

The genes are TRBV11-2 and TRBJ2-2; D uncertain. Germline V gene sequence: CDR1 SGHAT, CDR2 FQNNGV. Trimming shortened V by 1 base and J by 8 bases, and 5 bases separated the two germline ends. This CDR3 contains 12 residues. Here the CDR3 DNA reads TGTGCCAGCAGCTTAGCAGGAGGGGAGCTGTTTTTT. It translates to CASSLAGGELFF. Combining the CDR3 with reference TRBV11-2 and TRBJ2-2 gives the whole variable domain EAGVAQSPRYKIIEKRQSVAFWCNPISGHATLYWYQQILGQGPKLLIQFQNNGVVDDSQLPKDRFSAERLKGVDSTLKIQPAKLEDSAVYLCASSLAGGELFFGEGSRLTVL.

V and J are TRBV6-2 or TRBV6-3 and TRBJ1-5; a possible D gene is TRBD1 (6 bases). The V end was cut by 2 bases, the J end by 0 bases, with 11 bases between. CDR3 length: 16 residues. Germline V gene sequence: CDR1 MNHEY, CDR2 SVGEGT. The CDR3 nucleotides are TGTGCCAGCAGTTACGGAACAGGGTATAGCAATCAGCCCCAGCATTTT. This translates into CASSYGTGYSNQPQHF.

This chain connects TRBV6-5 to TRBJ1-5; 10 nucleotides align to TRBD1. This CDR3 is 14 amino acids long. The V gene end was trimmed by 6 bases and the J gene end by 7 bases; junction bases not matched to a gene: 6. CDR1 is MNHEY and CDR2 is SVGAGI in the germline V gene. Written as DNA, the CDR3 is TGTGCCAGCAGCCGACAGGGGGCTGACCAGCCCCAGCATTTT. Its protein product is CASSRQGADQPQHF.

The chain has TRBV12-3 or TRBV12-4 and TRBJ2-7; D is uncertain. The CDR3 sequence is 12 residues long. V was cut by 6 bases and J by 0 bases, with 6 bases left in between. CDR3 bases: TGTGCCAGCAGCTCCGGCTCCTACGAGCAGTACTTC. Translation: CASSSGSYEQYF.

The V gene is TRBV5-6, the J gene TRBJ1-1, with TRBD1 as a possible D gene (5 bases). Germline V gives CDR1 SGHDT, CDR2 YYEEEE. With 3 bases removed from V and 3 bases from J, the gap between germline ends came to 9 bases. This CDR3 comprises 13 residues. The CDR3: CASSSRDYTEAFF. The CDR3 coding sequence is TGTGCCAGCAGCTCCAGGGATTACACTGAAGCTTTCTTT.

CDR3 DNA: TGTGCCAGCTCTCGGGCCGGCGGGGAACGGAGGGAGCTGTTTTTT. Translation gives CASSRAGGERRELFF. The rearrangement uses TRBV18 and TRBJ2-2; tentative D call: TRBD2 (6 bases). This CDR3 is built from 15 residues. Trimming pared 6 bases from V and 9 bases from J, leaving 20 bases between. Per germline, CDR1 KGHSH and CDR2 LQKENI. The whole variable domain, filled in from reference TRBV18 and TRBJ2-2, reads NAGVMQNPRHLVRRRGQEARLRCSPMKGHSHVYWYRQLPEEGLKFMVYLQKENIIDESGMPKERFSAEFPKEGPSILRIQQVVRGDSAAYFCASSRAGGERRELFFGEGSRLTVL.

The J gene is TRBJ1-2, the V gene TRBV19, with 10 bases lining up with TRBD1. Germline V gene sequence: CDR1 LNHDA, CDR2 SQIVND (reference sequence). CDR3 length: 13 amino acids. Losses at the gene ends were 6 bases for V and 8 bases for J; bases not matched to a gene: 6. CDR3 region: CASSRDRGRGYTF. The CDR3 DNA sequence: TGTGCCAGTAGCCGGGACAGGGGAAGGGGCTACACCTTC. The variable domain in full, with the rest retrieved from reference TRBV19 and TRBJ1-2, is DGGITQSPKYLFRKEGQNVTLSCEQNLNHDAMYWYRQDPGQGLRLIYYSQIVNDFQKGDIAEGYSVSREKKESFPLTVTSAQKNPTAFYLCASSRDRGRGYTFGSGTRLTVV.

This clone was observed a single time. This chain links TRBV27 with TRBJ2-1, with a tentative D call TRBD1 (6 bases). Trimming cost V 3 bases and J 9 bases, with 12 bases left between them. Germline loops: CDR1 MNHEY, CDR2 SMNVEV (reference sequence). The CDR3 has 13 amino acids. CDR3 DNA: TGTGCCAGCAGTTTTCAAGGGACACTTGAGCAGTTCTTC. Translated, it gives CASSFQGTLEQFF.

The chain joins TRBV30 to TRBJ2-2, with 9 bases matching TRBD1. V was clipped by 3 bases and J by 5 bases; unmatched bases: 1. The CDR3 has 13 amino acids. The germline V gene encodes CDR1 GTSNPN and CDR2 SVGIG (reference sequence). In nucleotides, the CDR3 is TGTGCCTGGAGGACAGGGGGTACCGGGGAGCTGTTTTTT. It translates to CAWRTGGTGELFF.

V usage is TRBV5-6 and J usage is TRBJ2-1; D is ambiguous. The V and J ends lost 4 bases and 6 bases respectively, with 5 bases between them. Germline values: CDR1 SGHDT, CDR2 YYEEEE. The length of the CDR3 is 11 residues. The CDR3 reads CASSASNEQFF. The CDR3 DNA reads as TGTGCCAGCAGCGCTAGCAATGAGCAGTTCTTC.

The chain has TRBV29-1 and TRBJ2-5, with 8 positions matching TRBD1. This CDR3 comprises 13 residues. The germline gives CDR1 SQVTM, CDR2 ANQGSEA. The V segment lost 6 bases and the J segment 1 base; nucleotides outside the gene matches: 4. CDR3 in amino acids: CSVIQGVQETQYF. The CDR3, as DNA: TGCAGCGTCATACAGGGGGTCCAAGAGACCCAGTACTTC.

V usage is TRBV19 and J usage is TRBJ1-5; D is unresolved. V lost 3 bases to trimming and J lost 0 bases, with 9 bases between them. The CDR3 spans 15 residues. Germline values: CDR1 LNHDA, CDR2 SQIVND (reference sequence). The CDR3 DNA reads as TGTGCCAGTAGTATGGAGGTGGGTAGCAATCAGCCCCAGCATTTT. Translated, it gives CASSMEVGSNQPQHF.

This clone was seen a handful of times. This CDR3 is CASSYSRSQGINEQYF. The CDR3 coding sequence is TGTGCCAGCAGTTACTCGAGGTCGCAGGGAATAAACGAGCAGTACTTC. V gene TRBV6-2 or TRBV6-3 combines with J gene TRBJ2-7; a possible D gene is TRBD1 (5 bases). V lost 0 bases and J 5 bases, leaving 17 bases between the germline ends. This CDR3 spans 16 amino acids. CDR1 is MNHEY, CDR2 SVGEGT, per germline.

The rearrangement joins TRBV6-5 to TRBJ2-7; 7 bases are a match to TRBD1. Looked up from germline, CDR1 is MNHEY and CDR2 is SVGAGI. With 10 bases clipped from V and 3 bases from J, the junction kept 12 bases outside the gene matches. The CDR3 has 14 residues. The CDR3 spells CATLSGDSLYEQYF. The CDR3 DNA is TGTGCCACCCTCTCAGGGGACAGCCTCTACGAGCAGTACTTC.

The rearrangement uses TRBV2 and TRBJ1-2; D is unresolved. Germline V lookup: CDR1 SNHLY, CDR2 FYNNEI. Between the trimmed V and J ends, which lost 3 bases and 4 bases, there was a span of 6 bases. This CDR3 has 12 amino acids. The CDR3 sequence: CASSDFVYGYTF. Here the CDR3 DNA reads TGTGCCAGCAGTGACTTCGTCTATGGCTACACCTTC.

This chain connects TRBV5-4 to TRBJ2-4; TRBD1 matches at 7 bases. V shed 6 bases and J 5 bases; nucleotides not matched to a gene: 8. Germline V gene lookup returns CDR1 SGHNT and CDR2 YYREEE (reference sequence). This CDR3 is built from 14 residues. The CDR3 region is CASNAGTEENIQYF. The CDR3 DNA reads as TGTGCCAGCAATGCCGGGACAGAAGAAAACATTCAGTACTTC.

The chain uses TRBV27 and TRBJ1-5; 9 bases agree with TRBD1. The germline CDR1 and CDR2 sequences are MNHEY and SMNVEV (reference sequence). The ends lost 1 base at V and 0 bases at J; junction bases unmatched: 4. The CDR3 extends over 17 amino acids. The CDR3 reads CASSLFGTGYSNQPQHF. CDR3 coding DNA: TGTGCCAGCAGTTTATTCGGGACAGGGTATAGCAATCAGCCCCAGCATTTT.

V and J are TRBV4-3 and TRBJ2-7; 7 positions match TRBD2. Germline V lookup: CDR1 LGHNA, CDR2 YSLEER. This CDR3 is built from 15 residues. V gave up 1 base and J gave up 4 bases; unmatched junction bases: 7. The DNA of the CDR3 is TGCGCCAGCAGCCAAGGCCGGACTAGTAGTTACGAGCAGTACTTC. Its protein is CASSQGRTSSYEQYF.

This clone appeared once. V gene TRBV19 combines with J gene TRBJ1-6, with D possibly matching TRBD1 (5 bases). Trimming took off 3 bases at V and 0 bases at J, with 9 bases between the two ends. The length of the CDR3 is 16 residues. CDR1 is LNHDA and CDR2 is SQIVND in the germline V gene (reference sequence). The CDR3 coding sequence is TGTGCCAGTAGTATCGAGGACAACTCCTATAATTCACCCCTCCACTTT. This encodes CASSIEDNSYNSPLHF.

The count of this clone is one. The chain employs TRBV19 and TRBJ2-3; a weak D match, TRBD2 (5 bases). Germline V CDR1 and CDR2: LNHDA, SQIVND (reference sequence). The CDR3 loop spans 14 amino acids. V gave up 3 bases and J gave up 5 bases, with 12 bases separating them. CDR3 bases: TGTGCCAGTAGTATGGGGAGCGCGGGAGATACGCAGTATTTT. Protein sequence: CASSMGSAGDTQYF. The full variable domain, completed using reference TRBV19 and TRBJ2-3, is DGGITQSPKYLFRKEGQNVTLSCEQNLNHDAMYWYRQDPGQGLRLIYYSQIVNDFQKGDIAEGYSVSREKKESFPLTVTSAQKNPTAFYLCASSMGSAGDTQYFGPGTRLTVL.

The chain is built from TRBV4-1 and TRBJ2-5, with D possibly TRBD2 on 6 matching bases. V lost 3 bases and J lost 5, with 10 bases in between. The CDR3 has 13 amino acids. Germline V CDR1 and CDR2: MGHRA, YSYEKL. CDR3 sequence (DNA): TGCGCCAGCAGCCAGCGGGAAGGGGAGACCCAGTACTTC. It specifies CASSQREGETQYF.

The chain combines TRBV7-9 with TRBJ2-7; 7 positions match TRBD2. Trimming removed 6 bases from V and 2 bases from J; junction bases left unmatched: 10. CDR1 SEHNR and CDR2 FQNEAQ come from the germline V gene (reference sequence). CDR3 size: 15 residues. The CDR3 bases are TGTGCCAGCAGGTCAGCTAGCGGTCTGACCTACGAGCAGTACTTC. It encodes CASRSASGLTYEQYF.

The chain combines TRBV5-1 with TRBJ1-6, with TRBD1 matching 8 bases. The CDR3 is made up of 15 amino acids. Germline V gene lookup returns CDR1 SGHRS and CDR2 YFSETQ. V lost 0 bases to trimming and J lost 7 bases; unmatched junction nucleotides: 3. CDR3 region: CASSLGQGRNSPLHF. As DNA, the CDR3 is TGCGCCAGCAGCTTGGGACAGGGGAGAAATTCACCCCTCCACTTT.

This chain links TRBV7-3 with TRBJ2-1; the match to TRBD2 covers 7 bases. The junction had 3 bases not matched to a gene; V was cut back by 5 bases and J by 2 bases. Germline V gene sequence: CDR1 SGHTA, CDR2 FQGTGA. CDR3 length: 14 residues. The CDR3 DNA reads as TGTGCCAGCAGCAAAGCGGGAACCTACAATGAGCAGTTCTTC. Amino acid sequence: CASSKAGTYNEQFF.